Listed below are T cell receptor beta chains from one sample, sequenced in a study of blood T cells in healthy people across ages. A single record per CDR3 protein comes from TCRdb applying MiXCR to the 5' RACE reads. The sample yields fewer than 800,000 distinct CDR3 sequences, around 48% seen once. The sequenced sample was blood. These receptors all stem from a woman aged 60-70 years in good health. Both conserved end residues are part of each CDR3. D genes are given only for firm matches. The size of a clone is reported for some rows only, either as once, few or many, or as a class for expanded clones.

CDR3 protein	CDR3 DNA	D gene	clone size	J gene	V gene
CASSETGRSTF	TGTGCCAGCAGTGAAACAGGGAGGAGCACCTTC	NA	once	TRBJ1-2	TRBV6-1
CASSLIQLRNEQFF	TGTGCCAGCAGTTTGATACAGTTGCGCAATGAGCAGTTCTTC	NA	NA	TRBJ2-1	TRBV27
CASSPTSGPYNEQYF	TGTGCCAGCAGTCCGACTAGCGGACCCTACAATGAGCAGTACTTC	TRBD2	NA	TRBJ2-7	TRBV6-4
CSVVQYRGGTNYGYTF	TGCAGCGTTGTCCAGTACAGGGGGGGTACTAACTATGGCTACACCTTC	TRBD1	NA	TRBJ1-2	TRBV29-1
CASSVIGVPEQYF	TGTGCCAGCAGTGTAATAGGGGTCCCCGAGCAGTACTTC	NA	NA	TRBJ2-7	TRBV28
CASSQDIRRYYEQYF	TGTGCCAGCAGCCAAGATATACGGAGGTACTACGAGCAGTACTTC	NA	NA	TRBJ2-7	TRBV4-2
CASSLGDTSNYGYTF	TGCGCCAGCAGCTTGGGGGACACATCTAACTATGGCTACACCTTC	NA	NA	TRBJ1-2	TRBV5-1
CASSLWGQNEKLFF	TGTGCCAGCAGCTTATGGGGACAGAATGAAAAACTGTTTTTT	TRBD1	NA	TRBJ1-4	TRBV7-9
CSAARQGGSNEQYF	TGCAGTGCTGCCCGACAGGGAGGGAGCAATGAGCAGTACTTC	NA	many	TRBJ2-5	TRBV20-1
CSARAGYQETQYF	TGCAGTGCTAGGGCTGGGTACCAAGAGACCCAGTACTTC	NA	NA	TRBJ2-5	TRBV20-1
CASRAIYGKSSYNEQFF	TGTGCCAGCAGAGCGATCTACGGAAAGAGCTCCTATAATGAGCAGTTCTTC	NA	NA	TRBJ2-1	TRBV27
CASTPGTSQYF	TGTGCCAGCACCCCAGGGACTAGTCAGTATTTT	TRBD2	few	TRBJ2-3	TRBV28
CSVLGTGALHYGYTF	TGCAGCGTTCTTGGGACAGGGGCCCTTCACTATGGCTACACCTTC	TRBD1	NA	TRBJ1-2	TRBV29-1
CASSPGLIIGLAGGADTQYF	TGTGCCAGCAGTCCCGGACTAATAATTGGACTAGCGGGAGGGGCAGATACGCAGTATTTT	TRBD2	NA	TRBJ2-3	TRBV12-3/TRBV12-4
CATSDSNRGDGYTF	TGTGCCACCAGTGATTCGAACAGGGGAGATGGCTACACCTTC	TRBD1	NA	TRBJ1-2	TRBV24-1
CATTSGSGNEQFF	TGCGCCACTACTAGCGGGAGCGGTAATGAGCAGTTCTTC	TRBD2	NA	TRBJ2-1	TRBV10-3
CAISESVSKETQYF	TGTGCCATCAGTGAGTCCGTCTCGAAAGAGACCCAGTACTTC	NA	NA	TRBJ2-5	TRBV10-3
CASSLSKYYRDRVNTEAFF	TGCGCCAGCAGCTTATCCAAATACTACCGGGACAGGGTGAACACTGAAGCTTTCTTT	TRBD1	NA	TRBJ1-1	TRBV5-1
CASSSRGGTGELFF	TGTGCCAGCAGCTCGAGAGGGGGAACCGGGGAGCTGTTTTTT	NA	NA	TRBJ2-2	TRBV27
CASSLVGVNEQFF	TGTGCCAGCAGCTTGGTGGGGGTGAATGAGCAGTTCTTC	NA	NA	TRBJ2-1	TRBV7-9
CASSSAGNDYEQYF	TGTGCCAGCAGTTCAGCGGGAAACGACTACGAGCAGTACTTC	TRBD2	NA	TRBJ2-7	TRBV12-3/TRBV12-4
CASSQVEGNGYTF	TGTGCCAGCAGCCAAGTTGAGGGGAATGGCTACACCTTC	NA	few	TRBJ1-2	TRBV3-1
CSVRGGGSNSPLHF	TGCAGTGTTAGAGGAGGGGGGAGTAATTCACCCCTCCACTTT	NA	NA	TRBJ1-6	TRBV20-1
CASSVRTGFGGYTF	TGTGCCAGCAGTGTGAGGACAGGATTCGGTGGCTACACCTTC	TRBD1	few	TRBJ1-2	TRBV2
CASSSQGINSPLHF	TGTGCCAGCAGCTCGCAGGGTATTAATTCACCCCTCCACTTT	NA	NA	TRBJ1-6	TRBV7-9
CSVAWTGGARAGKNIQYF	TGCAGCGTGGCCTGGACAGGGGGCGCGAGGGCGGGTAAAAACATTCAGTACTTC	TRBD1	few	TRBJ2-4	TRBV29-1
CASSYHRDRGETQYF	TGCGCCAGCTCCTACCACCGGGACAGGGGTGAGACCCAGTACTTC	TRBD1	NA	TRBJ2-5	TRBV4-3
CASSLVGVLGEQYF	TGTGCCAGCAGCTTAGTAGGGGTATTGGGCGAGCAGTACTTC	NA	once	TRBJ2-7	TRBV7-8
CSAAGRGTGELFF	TGCAGTGCGGCAGGGCGGGGCACCGGGGAGCTGTTTTTT	NA	few	TRBJ2-2	TRBV20-1
CASTPGGGDTQYF	TGTGCCAGCACACCCGGGGGAGGAGATACGCAGTATTTT	NA	NA	TRBJ2-3	TRBV13
CASSLRDRGVYEQYF	TGTGCCAGCAGTTTAAGGGACAGGGGGGTCTACGAGCAGTACTTC	TRBD1	NA	TRBJ2-7	TRBV27
CASSAPGQGYEQYF	TGTGCCAGCAGTGCTCCGGGACAGGGCTACGAGCAGTACTTC	TRBD1	NA	TRBJ2-7	TRBV6-6
CASSFRAAVSTNSYEQYF	TGTGCCAGCAGCTTCCGAGCAGCCGTCAGTACGAACTCCTACGAGCAGTACTTC	NA	NA	TRBJ2-7	TRBV7-2
CATSRGGQDSHYGYTF	TGTGCCACCAGCAGAGGGGGTCAAGACAGTCACTATGGCTACACCTTC	NA	NA	TRBJ1-2	TRBV15
CSVASGISSYNEQFF	TGCAGCGTTGCTTCCGGGATCAGCTCCTACAATGAGCAGTTCTTC	NA	few	TRBJ2-1	TRBV29-1
CASSQESKASGRWGEQFF	TGTGCCAGCAGCCAAGAAAGTAAAGCTAGCGGGAGGTGGGGTGAGCAGTTCTTC	TRBD2	NA	TRBJ2-1	TRBV3-1
CSARFPGVDYGYTF	TGCAGTGCTAGGTTTCCAGGCGTTGACTATGGCTACACCTTC	NA	NA	TRBJ1-2	TRBV20-1
CASSLFLGLNYEQYF	TGTGCCAGCAGCTTATTCCTGGGACTAAACTACGAGCAGTACTTC	TRBD2	NA	TRBJ2-7	TRBV13
CASSVSGPGYEQYF	TGTGCCAGCAGTGTTAGCGGACCCGGGTACGAGCAGTACTTC	NA	few	TRBJ2-7	TRBV28
CASTFSGSHSYEQYF	TGTGCCAGCACCTTTAGCGGGAGCCACTCCTACGAGCAGTACTTC	TRBD2	NA	TRBJ2-7	TRBV28
CSASPTDIRGEKLFF	TGCAGTGCTAGCCCTACGGACATCAGAGGGGAAAAACTGTTTTTT	NA	NA	TRBJ1-4	TRBV20-1
CASRHPSGRWPYEQYF	TGTGCCAGCAGACACCCCAGCGGGAGGTGGCCCTACGAGCAGTACTTC	TRBD2	few	TRBJ2-7	TRBV6-2/TRBV6-3
CSAARLPEQYF	TGCAGTGCTGCCCGACTCCCCGAGCAGTACTTC	NA	few	TRBJ2-7	TRBV20-1
CASISDRSGNIQYF	TGCGCCAGCATCTCTGACAGGTCCGGCAACATTCAGTACTTC	NA	NA	TRBJ2-4	TRBV5-1
CASSPHWRAAYNEQYF	TGTGCCAGCAGCCCCCATTGGCGGGCCGCCTACAATGAGCAGTACTTC	NA	NA	TRBJ2-7	TRBV7-2
CASLLGDNQETQYF	TGTGCCAGCCTCCTCGGGGACAACCAAGAGACCCAGTACTTC	NA	NA	TRBJ2-5	TRBV7-9
CSVALGLAGTYEQYF	TGCAGCGTGGCCCTCGGACTAGCGGGTACCTACGAGCAGTACTTC	TRBD2	few	TRBJ2-7	TRBV29-1
CSVDTGGGSSGYTF	TGCAGCGTTGACACGGGGGGCGGTTCTTCTGGCTACACCTTC	NA	NA	TRBJ1-2	TRBV29-1
CASSFAPGTGNNYGYTF	TGCGCCAGCAGCTTCGCTCCCGGGACAGGGAATAACTATGGCTACACCTTC	TRBD1	NA	TRBJ1-2	TRBV5-1
CASSLGASGTGKEKLFF	TGTGCCAGCAGCTTGGGGGCTTCCGGGACAGGGAAGGAAAAACTGTTTTTT	TRBD1	many	TRBJ1-4	TRBV7-2
CASSRTAGGQPQHF	TGTGCCAGCAGCCGGACAGCCGGGGGACAGCCCCAGCATTTT	NA	NA	TRBJ1-5	TRBV6-5
CASSSGLAGGADTQYF	TGTGCCAGCAGCTCGGGACTAGCGGGAGGAGCAGATACGCAGTATTTT	TRBD2	few	TRBJ2-3	TRBV7-2